This TCR beta chain is drawn from a study of Graves' ophthalmopathy and Graves' hyperthyroidism. Amplification targeted the TCR beta CDR3 regions, with RNA transcripts as the source material. HTBI-primed first-round RT-PCR preceded second-round multiplex PCR. TCRdb re-called the multiplex PCR reads through MiXCR, storing one row per CDR3 protein. This table has tens of thousands of distinct CDR3 sequences, about half appearing once. Germline loops: CDR1 DFQATT, CDR2 SNEGSKA (reference sequence). The CDR3 totals 10 residues. V was trimmed by 8 bases and J by 1 base, leaving 5 bases between them. General study points: Most thyroid clonotypes with frequency above 0.001 were detected in blood too.

With respect to this clonotype: As yet, its antigen is unknown.

The sequence came from an adult woman with stable Graves' hyperthyroidism. The V call is TRBV20-1, the J call TRBJ1-1; unclear D gene. The sequencing sample was made of peripheral blood. The CDR3 here is CSTGNTEAFF. The CDR3 bases are TGCAGTACCGGGAACACTGAAGCTTTCTTT.